The sequence of this TCR beta chain was determined in a study of Ad26.COV2.S vaccination and SARS-CoV-2 variants. Study background: In the COV1001 trial, the donor was in the Ad26.COV2.S arm.

Some clones are missing from TCRdb's copy, which holds only in-frame ones; the method was immunoSEQ multiplex PCR. Of over 400,000 clones in the sample, about 92% were seen once. About this clone: The antigen is unknown.

Study results and caveats: It was reported that spike-specific CD8+ and CD4+ T cell responses were substantially broad after vaccination.

Germline-derived CDR1 and CDR2 are LNHDA and SQIVND (reference sequence). Trimming pared 5 bases from V and 1 base from J, leaving 16 bases between. This CDR3 has 16 amino acids. Noted treatment: about 20 received Ad26.COV2.S at low or high dose, single or two shots; roughly five received placebo; per-sample allocation not given. The samples date from day 63 after the first vaccine or placebo injection. An adult donor aged 18-55 years was enrolled in Boston. The V gene is TRBV19, the J gene TRBJ2-3, with D possibly being TRBD2 (6 bases). The sample in question was peripheral blood, obtained in a trial of Ad26.COV2.S vaccine versus placebo. This clonotype was obtained from a person aged 18 to 59 who received the Ad26.COV2.S COVID-19 vaccine or a placebo. CDR3 protein: CASSALAMYGTDTQYF. Here the CDR3 DNA reads TGTGCCAGTAGTGCCCTAGCGATGTATGGCACAGATACGCAGTATTTT.